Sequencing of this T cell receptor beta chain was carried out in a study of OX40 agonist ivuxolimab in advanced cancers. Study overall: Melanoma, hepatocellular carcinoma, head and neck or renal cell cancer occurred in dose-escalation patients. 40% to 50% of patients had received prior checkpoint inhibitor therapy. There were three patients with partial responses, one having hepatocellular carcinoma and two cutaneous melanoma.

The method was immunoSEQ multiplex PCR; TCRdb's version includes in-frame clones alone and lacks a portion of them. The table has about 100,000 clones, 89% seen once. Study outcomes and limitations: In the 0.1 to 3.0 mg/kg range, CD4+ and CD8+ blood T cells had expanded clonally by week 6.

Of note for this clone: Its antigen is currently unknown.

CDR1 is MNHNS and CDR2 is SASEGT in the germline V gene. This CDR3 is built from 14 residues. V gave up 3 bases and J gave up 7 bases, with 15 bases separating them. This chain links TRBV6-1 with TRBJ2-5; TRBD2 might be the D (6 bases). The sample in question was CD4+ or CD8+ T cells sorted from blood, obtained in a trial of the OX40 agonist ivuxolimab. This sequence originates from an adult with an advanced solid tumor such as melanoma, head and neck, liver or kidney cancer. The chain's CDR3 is CASSEGGAPGTQYF. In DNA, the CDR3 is TGTGCCAGCAGTGAGGGGGGAGCCCCAGGGACCCAGTACTTC.